This T cell receptor beta chain was recovered during a study of T cells in Graves' hyperthyroidism and ophthalmopathy. As for the study in general: Any treatment followed the collection of peripheral blood at initial diagnosis.

A NOSPECS grade of at least 4, a Clinical Activity Score of at least 3 and duration under 3 months were recorded in ophthalmopathy patients. This clonotype occurred many times. Between the trimmed V and J ends, which lost 1 base and 5 bases, there was a span of 12 bases. CDR3 length: 15 amino acids. CDR1 and CDR2 (germline): SGHTA, FQGNSA. Authors of the study amplified TCR beta CDR3 regions from RNA transcripts. The primer set for the first-round RT-PCR of the TCR CDR3 was HTBI. One entry per CDR3 protein results from TCRdb running MiXCR on the multiplex PCR reads. This sample yields 640,000 or so distinct CDR3 sequences, of which 13% to 15% are seen a single time; 6.5% to 9% belongs to the top ten.

The sample was blood. This sequence joins TRBV7-2 and TRBJ2-1, with unresolved D. The source of this sequence is a woman between 18 and 29 years old with Graves' ophthalmopathy. The CDR3 DNA follows: TGTGCCAGCAGCTTAGATTCGCCAGCAAACAATGAGCAGTTCTTC. Its protein product is CASSLDSPANNEQFF.